These 25 T cell receptor beta chains came from one sample sequenced in a study of vaccination and CD4 T cells after COVID-19. No cognate antigen is known for these TCRs. The Oncomine TCR Beta short-read assay generated sequence data from the DNA of cultured CD4+ T cells. TCRdb processed the PCR reads anew with MiXCR; each CDR3 protein has one entry. The data show fewer than 20,000 distinct CDR3 sequences, roughly half seen once. The sample's treatment: roughly 10-day PBMC culture with coronavirus spike peptide pools or control peptides (ViraFEST assay). This specimen consisted of cultured CD4+ T cells from blood, obtained after SARS-CoV-2 vaccination. Receptors were obtained from a human donor with COVID-19.

The J gene is TRBJ2-3, the V gene TRBV20-1, with 8 bases matching TRBD2. Germline values: CDR1 DFQATT, CDR2 SNEGSKA (reference sequence). The length of the CDR3 is 15 residues. The ends lost 3 bases at V and 4 bases at J; junction bases unmatched: 9. The CDR3 DNA follows: TGCAGTGCTAGTATCGCGGCGGGGGGTGCAGATACGCAGTATTTT. It yields the protein CSASIAAGGADTQYF.

The chain employs TRBV20-1 and TRBJ1-2; D call uncertain. The CDR3 is 13 residues long. The ends were cut back, 1 base at V and 7 bases at J, with 13 bases in the middle. Germline values: CDR1 DFQATT, CDR2 SNEGSKA (reference sequence). CDR3 sequence (DNA): TGCAGTGCTAGAGTACCGAAGGAGGGTGGCTACACCTTC. This gives the protein CSARVPKEGGYTF.

This chain connects TRBV18 to TRBJ1-1; a weak D match, TRBD1 (6 bases). This CDR3 has 16 residues. The germline V gene has CDR1 KGHSH and CDR2 LQKENI. Deletions cut 5 bases from V and 5 bases from J, with 21 bases between. The CDR3 region has the DNA TGTGCCAGCTCAGAGGTACGGCCTGTAAGGGGGACTGAAGCTTTCTTT. Translated: CASSEVRPVRGTEAFF.

The sample holds one count of this clonotype. The CDR3 spells CASSLGQGNQPQHF. The DNA of the CDR3 is TGTGCCAGCAGTCTCGGACAGGGAAATCAGCCCCAGCATTTT. The rearrangement uses TRBV12-3 or TRBV12-4 and TRBJ1-5, with 8 bases identical to TRBD1. CDR3 length: 14 amino acids. V shed 5 bases, J shed 4 bases, and the junction held 4 bases outside the gene matches.

This clonotype showed up just once. CDR3 nucleotide sequence: TGTGCCAGCAGTGAAGGGGCAGGGGAGACAGGAAACACCATATATTTT. The encoded protein is CASSEGAGETGNTIYF. The chain is built from TRBV6-1 and TRBJ1-3; D possibly corresponds to TRBD1 (6 bases). Per germline, CDR1 MNHNS and CDR2 SASEGT. V lost 1 base to trimming and J lost 4 bases, with 14 bases between them. There are 16 residues in the CDR3.

V usage is TRBV6-1 and J usage is TRBJ1-6; D is uncertain. V lost 10 bases to trimming and J lost 7 bases, with 14 bases between them. The CDR3 consists of 13 residues. Germline V gives CDR1 MNHNS, CDR2 SASEGT. The CDR3 nucleotides read TGTGCCATCGCACCAAGCAGAAATTCACCCCTCCACTTT. Protein product: CAIAPSRNSPLHF.

This chain links TRBV20-1 with TRBJ2-7; 8 bases match TRBD1. This CDR3 is 13 amino acids long. J lost 3 bases, V lost 3 bases, and 4 bases had no gene match. CDR1 is DFQATT, CDR2 SNEGSKA, per germline (reference sequence). CDR3 region: CSASSDRDYEQYF. The CDR3 nucleotides are TGCAGTGCTAGCTCGGACAGGGACTACGAGCAGTACTTC.

In this sample, this clonotype turned up a few times. V is TRBV25-1 and J is TRBJ1-2; 9 nucleotides match TRBD1. The CDR3 length is 15 residues. The ends lost 8 bases at V and 7 bases at J; junction bases unmatched: 14. CDR1 and CDR2 from the germline V gene are MGHDK and SYGVNS. CDR3 nucleotide sequence: TGTGCCAGCTCAGAAGTAAATGGGGACAGGGCTGGCTACACCTTC. As protein: CASSEVNGDRAGYTF.

Details on this clonotype: An end of the junction differs from the germline gene, which may be a read error. This chain uses TRBV11-2 with TRBJ2-4, with 9 nucleotides matching TRBD2. This CDR3 is 13 amino acids long. Per the germline V gene, CDR1 is SGHAT and CDR2 is FQNNGV. CDR3 in amino acids: CASRGLAQNIQYF. CDR3 nucleotide sequence: TGTGCCAGCCGGGGACTAGCCCAAAACATTCAGTACTTC.

The chain joins TRBV5-4 to TRBJ1-1; TRBD1 agrees at 8 bases. CDR3 length: 13 residues. Germline V lookup: CDR1 SGHNT, CDR2 YYREEE (reference sequence). The V gene end was trimmed by 9 bases and the J gene end by 7 bases; junction bases not matched to a gene: 11. The CDR3 sequence is CATRDRGRVEAFF. DNA for the CDR3: TGTGCCACCCGAGACAGGGGTCGAGTTGAAGCTTTCTTT.

This clonotype came up a few times. This chain links TRBV24-1 with TRBJ1-3, with a tentative D call TRBD1 (6 bases). CDR3 size: 16 residues. Germline V gene lookup returns CDR1 KGHDR and CDR2 SFDVKD. Trimming removed 8 bases at V and 3 bases at J, with 19 bases between. The CDR3 loop reads CATKMGAVGSGNTIYF. The CDR3 DNA sequence: TGTGCCACCAAAATGGGGGCCGTAGGCAGTGGAAACACCATATATTTT.

V usage is TRBV30 and J usage is TRBJ2-2, with 13 positions matching TRBD2. The germline gives CDR1 GTSNPN, CDR2 SVGIG (reference sequence). The CDR3 length is 16 residues. J gave up 5 bases and V 4 bases, and 7 bases lay outside the gene matches. The CDR3 protein is CAWKTSGGPGTGELFF. CDR3 sequence (DNA): TGTGCCTGGAAGACTAGCGGGGGGCCGGGTACCGGGGAGCTGTTTTTT. The full variable domain, with the rest looked up from reference TRBV30 and TRBJ2-2, is SQTIHQWPATLVQPVGSPLSLECTVEGTSNPNLYWYRQAAGRGLQLLFYSVGIGQISSEVPQNLSASRPQDRQFILSSKKLLLSDSGFYLCAWKTSGGPGTGELFFGEGSRLTVL.

The V call is TRBV19, the J call TRBJ2-3; D is ambiguous. The CDR3 is 12 residues long. V shed 9 bases and J shed 4 bases, with 11 bases lying between them. CDR1 and CDR2 (germline): LNHDA, SQIVND (reference sequence). The CDR3 DNA reads as TGTGCCAGCTCGACCCGGTCAGATACGCAGTATTTT. It yields the protein CASSTRSDTQYF.

The J gene is TRBJ1-6, the V gene TRBV14; possible D gene TRBD1, 5 bases. This CDR3 has 15 residues. The germline V gene encodes CDR1 SGHDN and CDR2 FVKESK. The germline V and J ends were trimmed by 1 base and 7 bases, with 11 bases remaining between them. CDR3 bases: TGTGCCAGCAGCCAAGTCGGGACCGTGAATTCACCCCTCCACTTT. Translation: CASSQVGTVNSPLHF.

This clonotype has more than one count but fewer than ten. The gene calls are TRBV28 and TRBJ2-5, with 13 bases matching TRBD2. J was trimmed by 5 bases and V by 8 bases; bases with no gene match: 8. The CDR3 runs 15 residues. Germline assignment: CDR1 MDHEN and CDR2 SYDVKM. The CDR3 bases are TGTGCCAGCGGTACTAGCGGGGGGGCTTCGGAGACCCAGTACTTC. Its protein product is CASGTSGGASETQYF.

This clonotype appeared a few times. The rearrangement links TRBV5-4 to TRBJ2-3; D tentatively fits TRBD1 or TRBD2 (5 bases each). CDR1 is SGHNT and CDR2 is YYREEE in the germline V gene (reference sequence). The V end was cut by 4 bases, the J end by 2 bases, with 14 bases between. This CDR3 is 15 amino acids long. The CDR3 DNA reads as TGTGCCAGCAGCCGATCCGGGACGACCACAGATACGCAGTATTTT. Its translation is CASSRSGTTTDTQYF. Looking up the rest from reference TRBV5-4 and TRBJ2-3 gives the full variable domain: ETGVTQSPTHLIKTRGQQVTLRCSSQSGHNTVSWYQQALGQGPQFIFQYYREEENGRGNFPPRFSGLQFPNYSSELNVNALELDDSALYLCASSRSGTTTDTQYFGPGTRLTVL.

In DNA form, the CDR3 reads TGTGCCAGCAAGGTGAACACTGAAGCTTTCTTT. Encoded protein: CASKVNTEAFF. The chain employs TRBV2 and TRBJ1-1; the D is unclear. Germline V gene lookup returns CDR1 SNHLY and CDR2 FYNNEI. CDR3 length: 11 amino acids. V was cut by 7 bases and J by 0 bases, with 3 bases left in between. The full variable domain, completed using reference TRBV2 and TRBJ1-1, is EPEVTQTPSHQVTQMGQEVILRCVPISNHLYFYWYRQILGQKVEFLVSFYNNEISEKSEIFDDQFSVERPDGSNFTLKIRSTKLEDSAMYFCASKVNTEAFFGQGTRLTVV.

This chain uses TRBV5-4 with TRBJ1-1; 8 bases align to TRBD1. The CDR3 length is 15 residues. Germline CDR1 and CDR2: SGHNT and YYREEE (reference sequence). Unmatched junction bases numbered 11, after V lost 4 bases and J lost 6 bases. The CDR3 region has the DNA TGTGCCAGCAGCGCGCTGGGACAGGCGGAATCTGAAGCTTTCTTT. This gives the protein CASSALGQAESEAFF.

This clonotype was seen once. J is TRBJ2-3 and V is TRBV20-1, with 9 positions matching TRBD2. The V segment lost 6 bases and the J segment 4 bases; nucleotides outside the gene matches: 5. CDR1 DFQATT and CDR2 SNEGSKA come from the germline V gene (reference sequence). CDR3 length: 13 amino acids. CDR3 coding DNA: TGCAGTGCATGGCGGGGGGGGGCAGATACGCAGTATTTT. Translating gives CSAWRGGADTQYF.

J is TRBJ2-3 and V is TRBV6-1, with 13 nucleotides matching TRBD2. J was trimmed by 6 bases and V by 10 bases; bases with no gene match: 7. The CDR3 runs to 14 residues. Germline V gives CDR1 MNHNS, CDR2 SASEGT. In DNA form, the CDR3 reads TGTGCCACCCAGACTAGCGGGGGGCCCGATACGCAGTATTTT. Residues: CATQTSGGPDTQYF.

This sequence joins TRBV6-1 and TRBJ1-5; TRBD1 agrees at 10 bases. Germline CDR1 MNHNS, CDR2 SASEGT. The CDR3 contains 16 residues. J was trimmed by 5 bases and V by 5 bases; bases with no gene match: 9. CDR3 nucleotides: TGTGCCAGCAGTAAGAGGGACAGGGGTTCCTATCAGCCCCAGCATTTT. Protein product: CASSKRDRGSYQPQHF.

The chain carries TRBV11-2 and TRBJ2-7; 10 bases align to TRBD1. CDR1 is SGHAT and CDR2 is FQNNGV in the germline V gene. CDR3 size: 16 residues. After removal of 5 bases from V and 6 bases from J, the junction contained 13 bases not matched to a gene. CDR3 coding DNA: TGTGCCAGCAGCGCACAAATCCGGGACAGGGGAAGCGAGCAGTACTTC. This translates into CASSAQIRDRGSEQYF.

In the case of this clonotype: This CDR3 fails to terminate in the conserved phenylalanine or tryptophan, so it likely reflects a read error. The chain carries TRBV5-1 and TRBJ1-5; 10 bases are a match to TRBD1. Losses at the gene ends were 3 bases for V and 6 bases for J; bases not matched to a gene: 6. The CDR3 is 15 amino acids. CDR1 and CDR2 from the germline V gene are SGHRS and YFSETQ. The CDR3 bases are TGCGCCAGCAGCTCAGGACAGGGGGACGGTCAGCCCCAGCATTTG. It is translated as CASSSGQGDGQPQHL.

The V call is TRBV6-1, the J call TRBJ2-5; 12 bases agree with TRBD2. The V gene end was trimmed by 7 bases and the J gene end by 4 bases; junction bases not matched to a gene: 4. Germline values: CDR1 MNHNS, CDR2 SASEGT. This CDR3 contains 14 residues. Written as DNA, the CDR3 is TGTGCCAGCAACCTAGCGGGGGGGCGAGAGACCCAGTACTTC. Its protein is CASNLAGGRETQYF.

This clonotype has a handful of counts. The DNA is omitted, as the CDR3 cannot be located on it reliably, and the CDR3 follows TCRdb's listing. The chain employs TRBV6-2 or TRBV6-3 and TRBJ2-7. Termini included, the CDR3 measures 13 amino acids. From germline, CDR1 is MNHEY and CDR2 SVGEGT. The chain's CDR3 is CASSSSDGYEQYF.